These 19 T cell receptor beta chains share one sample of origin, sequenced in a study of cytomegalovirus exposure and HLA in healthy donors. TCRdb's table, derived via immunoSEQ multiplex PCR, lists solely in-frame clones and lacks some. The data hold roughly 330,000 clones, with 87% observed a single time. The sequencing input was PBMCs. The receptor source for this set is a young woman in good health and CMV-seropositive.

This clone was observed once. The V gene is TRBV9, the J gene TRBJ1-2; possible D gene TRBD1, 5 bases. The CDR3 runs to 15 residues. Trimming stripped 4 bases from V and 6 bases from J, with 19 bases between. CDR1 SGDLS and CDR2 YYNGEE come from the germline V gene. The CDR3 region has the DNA TGTGCCAGCAGCTCCTTAGGGGCTACTAATAATGGCTACACCTTC. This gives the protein CASSSLGATNNGYTF.

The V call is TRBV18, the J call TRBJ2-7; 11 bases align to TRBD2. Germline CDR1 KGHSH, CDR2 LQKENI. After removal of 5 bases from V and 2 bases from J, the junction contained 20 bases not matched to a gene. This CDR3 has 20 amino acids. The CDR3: CASSSTTGTASGGPPYEQYF. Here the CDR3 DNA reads TGTGCCAGCTCATCCACGACAGGTACTGCTAGCGGGGGGCCCCCCTACGAGCAGTACTTC.

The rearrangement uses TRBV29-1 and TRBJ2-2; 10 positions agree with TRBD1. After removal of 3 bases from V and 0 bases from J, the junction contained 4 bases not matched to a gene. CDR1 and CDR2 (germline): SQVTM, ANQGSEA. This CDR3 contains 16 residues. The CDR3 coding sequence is TGCAGCGTTGAGGGGACAGGGGTCACGAACACCGGGGAGCTGTTTTTT. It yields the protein CSVEGTGVTNTGELFF.

Here the CDR3 DNA reads TGTGCCAGCAGTTCCCCCCGACAGGGTAGGGCTGAAGCTTTCTTT. Amino acids: CASSSPRQGRAEAFF. The V gene is TRBV27, the J gene TRBJ1-1, with 7 bases fitting TRBD1. The length of the CDR3 is 15 residues. Unmatched junction bases numbered 11, after V lost 4 bases and J lost 6 bases. CDR1 is MNHEY, CDR2 SMNVEV, per germline (reference sequence).

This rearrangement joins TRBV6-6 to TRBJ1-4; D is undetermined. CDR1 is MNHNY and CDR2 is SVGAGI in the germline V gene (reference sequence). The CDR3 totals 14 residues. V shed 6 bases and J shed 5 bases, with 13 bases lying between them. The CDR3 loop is CASRDGGTNEKLFF. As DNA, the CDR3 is TGTGCCAGCAGGGACGGAGGTACAAATGAAAAACTGTTTTTT.

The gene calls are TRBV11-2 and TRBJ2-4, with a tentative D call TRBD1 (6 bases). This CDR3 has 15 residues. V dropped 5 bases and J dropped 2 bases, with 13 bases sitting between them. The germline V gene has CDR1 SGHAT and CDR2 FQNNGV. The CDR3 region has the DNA TGTGCCAGCAGCACCCCGACAGGCACCAAAAACATTCAGTACTTC. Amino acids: CASSTPTGTKNIQYF.

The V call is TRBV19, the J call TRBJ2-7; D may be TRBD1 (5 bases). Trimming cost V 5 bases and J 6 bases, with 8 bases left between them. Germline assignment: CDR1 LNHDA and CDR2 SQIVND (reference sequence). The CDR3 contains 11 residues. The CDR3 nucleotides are TGTGCCAGTAGTGGGGCTACCGAGCAGTACTTC. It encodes CASSGATEQYF.

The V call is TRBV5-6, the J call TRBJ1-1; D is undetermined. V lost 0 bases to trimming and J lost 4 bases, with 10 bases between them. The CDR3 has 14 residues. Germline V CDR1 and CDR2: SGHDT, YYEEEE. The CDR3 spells CASSLGWGSTEAFF. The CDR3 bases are TGTGCCAGCAGCTTGGGGTGGGGAAGCACTGAAGCTTTCTTT.

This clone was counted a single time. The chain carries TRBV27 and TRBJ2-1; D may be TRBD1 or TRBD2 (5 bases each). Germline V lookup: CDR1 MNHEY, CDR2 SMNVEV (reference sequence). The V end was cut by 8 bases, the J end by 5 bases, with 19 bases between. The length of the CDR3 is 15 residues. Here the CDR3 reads CASSTGTLDHNEQFF. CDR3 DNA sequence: TGTGCCAGCTCCACCGGGACCCTCGATCACAATGAGCAGTTCTTC.

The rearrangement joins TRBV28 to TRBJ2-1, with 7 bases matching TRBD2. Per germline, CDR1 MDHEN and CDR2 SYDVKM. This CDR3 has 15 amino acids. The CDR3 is CHGSVKRESPNEQFF. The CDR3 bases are TGTCACGGCTCGGTTAAGCGGGAATCTCCCAATGAGCAGTTCTTC.

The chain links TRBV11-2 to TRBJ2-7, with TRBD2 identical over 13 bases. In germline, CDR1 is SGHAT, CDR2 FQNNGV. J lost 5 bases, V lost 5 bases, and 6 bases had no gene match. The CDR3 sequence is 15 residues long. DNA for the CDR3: TGTGCCAGCAGCCCAGGACTAGCGGGAGCCCACGAGCAGTACTTC. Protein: CASSPGLAGAHEQYF.

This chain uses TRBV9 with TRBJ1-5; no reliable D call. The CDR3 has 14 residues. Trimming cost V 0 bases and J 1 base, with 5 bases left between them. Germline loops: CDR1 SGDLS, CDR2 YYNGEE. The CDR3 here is CASSVGASNQPQHF. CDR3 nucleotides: TGTGCCAGCAGCGTAGGGGCCAGCAATCAGCCCCAGCATTTT.

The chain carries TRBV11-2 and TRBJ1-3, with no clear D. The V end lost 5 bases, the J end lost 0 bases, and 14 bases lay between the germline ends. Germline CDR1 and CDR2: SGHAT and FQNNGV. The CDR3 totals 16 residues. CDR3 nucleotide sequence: TGTGCCAGCAGCGTAAGGGCCCCTAGCTCTGGAAACACCATATATTTT. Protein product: CASSVRAPSSGNTIYF.

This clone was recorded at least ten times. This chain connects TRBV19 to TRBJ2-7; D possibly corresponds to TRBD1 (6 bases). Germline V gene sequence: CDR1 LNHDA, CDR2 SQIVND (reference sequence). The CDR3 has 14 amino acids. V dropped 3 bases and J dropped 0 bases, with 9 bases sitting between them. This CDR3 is CASSMGASSYEQYF. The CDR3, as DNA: TGTGCCAGTAGTATGGGGGCCAGCTCCTACGAGCAGTACTTC.

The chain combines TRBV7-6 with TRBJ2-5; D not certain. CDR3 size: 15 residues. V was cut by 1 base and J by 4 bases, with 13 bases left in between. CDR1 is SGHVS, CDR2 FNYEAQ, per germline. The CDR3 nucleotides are TGTGCCAGCAGCTTAGGAGCTCGAGGCGGAGAGACCCAGTACTTC. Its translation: CASSLGARGGETQYF. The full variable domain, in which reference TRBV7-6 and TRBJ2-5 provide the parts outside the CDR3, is GAGVSQSPRYKVTKRGQDVALRCDPISGHVSLYWYRQALGQGPEFLTYFNYEAQQDKSGLPNDRFSAERPEGSISTLTIQRTEQRDSAMYRCASSLGARGGETQYFGPGTRLLVL.

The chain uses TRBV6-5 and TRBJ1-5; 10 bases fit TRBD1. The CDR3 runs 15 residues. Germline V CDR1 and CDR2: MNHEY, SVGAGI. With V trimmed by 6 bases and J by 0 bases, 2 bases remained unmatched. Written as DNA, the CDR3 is TGTGCCAGCAGGACAGGGGGCAGTAGCAATCAGCCCCAGCATTTT. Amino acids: CASRTGGSSNQPQHF.

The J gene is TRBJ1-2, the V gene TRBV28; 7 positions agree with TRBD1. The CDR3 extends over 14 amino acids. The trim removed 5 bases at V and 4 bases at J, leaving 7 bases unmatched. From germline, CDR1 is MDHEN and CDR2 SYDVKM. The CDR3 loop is CASSVQGILYGYTF. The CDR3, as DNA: TGTGCCAGCAGTGTACAGGGGATCCTCTATGGCTACACCTTC.

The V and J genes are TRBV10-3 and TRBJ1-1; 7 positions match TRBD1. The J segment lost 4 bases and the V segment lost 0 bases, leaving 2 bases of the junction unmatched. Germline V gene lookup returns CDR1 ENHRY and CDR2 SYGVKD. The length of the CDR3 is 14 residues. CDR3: CAISESDRVTEAFF. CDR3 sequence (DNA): TGTGCCATCAGTGAGTCAGACAGGGTCACTGAAGCTTTCTTT.

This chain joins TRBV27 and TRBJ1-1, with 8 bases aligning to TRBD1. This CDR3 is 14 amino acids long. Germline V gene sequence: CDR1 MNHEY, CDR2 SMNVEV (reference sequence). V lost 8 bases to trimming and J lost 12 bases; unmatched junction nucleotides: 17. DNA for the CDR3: TGTGCCAGCCGCGACGCAGGGGGCCGCCATTTCACTTTCTTT. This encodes CASRDAGGRHFTFF.